These 8 T cell receptor beta chains originate from one sample sequenced in a study of T cells after posttransplantation cyclophosphamide. Only in-frame clones appear in the TCRdb table, and some are missing; sequencing was by immunoSEQ multiplex PCR. The sample has 7,000 or so clones; approximately 84% are singletons. Sequencing was carried out using memory CD4+ T cells sorted from blood. These receptors originate from a woman in her forties or fifties in good health and a related stem cell transplant donor.

The chain carries TRBV9 and TRBJ1-6; 10 positions match TRBD1. The junction had 6 bases not matched to a gene; V was cut back by 4 bases and J by 8 bases. The germline V gene encodes CDR1 SGDLS and CDR2 YYNGEE. This CDR3 has 15 residues. The CDR3 loop is CASSPLGTGDSPLHF. The CDR3 coding sequence is TGTGCCAGCAGCCCCCTTGGGACAGGGGATTCACCCCTCCACTTT.

This clone was picked up one time. This chain joins TRBV11-2 and TRBJ1-1, with 8 bases fitting TRBD1. J lost 1 base, V lost 5 bases, and 3 bases had no gene match. CDR1 and CDR2 from the germline V gene are SGHAT and FQNNGV. This CDR3 is built from 14 residues. As DNA, the CDR3 is TGTGCCAGCAGCCCCGGACAGGGGAACACTGAAGCTTTCTTT. This gives the protein CASSPGQGNTEAFF.

The chain recombines TRBV10-3 with TRBJ2-2; possible D gene TRBD2, 6 bases. Per the germline V gene, CDR1 is ENHRY and CDR2 is SYGVKD. CDR3 size: 14 residues. Trimming cost V 6 bases and J 2 bases, with 10 bases left between them. The CDR3 sequence: CAIRTGDNTGELFF. The CDR3 DNA reads TGTGCCATCAGAACGGGAGACAACACCGGGGAGCTGTTTTTT.

The CDR3 DNA reads as TGTGCCTGGAGTGTTACTCGGGATTCACCCCTCCACTTT. Translating it yields CAWSVTRDSPLHF. This sequence joins TRBV30 and TRBJ1-6; D is unresolved. CDR3 length: 13 amino acids. Germline V gives CDR1 GTSNPN, CDR2 SVGIG (reference sequence). V shed 0 bases and J shed 8 bases, with 8 bases lying between them.

Comment on this clone: Other DNA variants within this sample encode the same CDR3. J is TRBJ2-5 and V is TRBV5-4, with no clear D. From germline, CDR1 is SGHNT and CDR2 YYREEE (reference sequence). V gave up 0 bases and J gave up 2 bases, with 8 bases separating them. This CDR3 has 14 residues. The CDR3 coding sequence is TGTGCCAGCAGCTTGGCCGGTAATCAAGAGACCCAGTACTTC. Its translation is CASSLAGNQETQYF.

The V and J genes are TRBV10-3 and TRBJ2-1, with a possible D match to TRBD1 (6 bases). V was pared by 3 bases and J by 10 bases, with 13 bases between. CDR3 length: 13 residues. The germline CDR1 and CDR2 sequences are ENHRY and SYGVKD. CDR3: CAISERTVFEQFF. Written as DNA, the CDR3 is TGTGCCATCAGTGAAAGGACAGTATTCGAGCAGTTCTTC.

This clone was seen more than once but under ten times. V is TRBV2 and J is TRBJ2-7; 9 positions match TRBD2. The CDR3 runs 13 residues. V was pared by 6 bases and J by 3 bases, with 3 bases of the junction left unmatched. The germline gives CDR1 SNHLY, CDR2 FYNNEI. The CDR3 nucleotides read TGTGCCAGCAGCATAGCGGGAGACTACGAGCAGTACTTC. This translates into CASSIAGDYEQYF.

The chain carries TRBV11-3 and TRBJ2-3; 12 positions agree with TRBD2. Germline CDR1 and CDR2: SGHNT and YENEEA. V dropped 1 base and J dropped 0; count of bases not matched to a gene: 2. This CDR3 is built from 17 residues. Here the CDR3 reads CASSLGTSGASTDTQYF. The CDR3 nucleotides are TGTGCCAGCAGCTTAGGGACTAGCGGGGCTAGCACAGATACGCAGTATTTT.